This T cell receptor (beta chain) appears in the sequencing data of a study of CD8 T cells in Susac syndrome. Sequencing of TCR beta, carried out with a high-throughput approach, was applied to CD8+ and CD4+ T cells from the blood. The multiple sclerosis control group consisted of treatment-naive patients whose relapsing-remitting disease, which was either stable or active, fulfilled revised McDonald criteria. With random hexamers, 0.5 to 1 ug RNA was reverse transcribed. With immunoSEQ multiplex PCR, TCR beta CDR3 was amplified across 54 Vbeta and 13 Jbeta. TCRdb reprocessed the immunoSEQ multiplex PCR reads with MiXCR, giving one entry per CDR3 protein. The profile covers roughly 150,000 distinct CDR3 sequences, with nearly 97% appearing a single time and roughly 0.15% taken by the ten largest. This CDR3 region has 13 residues. The V segment lost 5 bases and the J segment 8 bases; nucleotides outside the gene matches: 7.

Sequenced sample: CD8+ T cells from PBMCs. This receptor was obtained from a human donor with multiple sclerosis. The V gene is TRBV12-3 or TRBV12-4, the J gene TRBJ1-2; TRBD1 aligns across 8 bases. The CDR3 nucleotides are TGTGCCAGCAGTCCGTCAGGGGGCCTCGGCTACACCTTC. As protein: CASSPSGGLGYTF.